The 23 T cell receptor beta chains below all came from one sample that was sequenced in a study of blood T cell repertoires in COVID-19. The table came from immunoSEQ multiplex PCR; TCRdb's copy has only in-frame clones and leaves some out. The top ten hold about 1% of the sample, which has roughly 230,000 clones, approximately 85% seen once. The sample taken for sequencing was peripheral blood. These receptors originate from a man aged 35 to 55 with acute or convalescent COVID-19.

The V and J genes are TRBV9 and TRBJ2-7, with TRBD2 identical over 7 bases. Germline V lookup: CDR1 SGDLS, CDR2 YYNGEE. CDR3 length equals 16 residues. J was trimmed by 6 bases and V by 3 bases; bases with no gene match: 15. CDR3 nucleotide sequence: TGTGCCAGCAGCGCATTTCCCGGACTAGGCTCGTCCGAGCAGTACTTC. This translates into CASSAFPGLGSSEQYF.

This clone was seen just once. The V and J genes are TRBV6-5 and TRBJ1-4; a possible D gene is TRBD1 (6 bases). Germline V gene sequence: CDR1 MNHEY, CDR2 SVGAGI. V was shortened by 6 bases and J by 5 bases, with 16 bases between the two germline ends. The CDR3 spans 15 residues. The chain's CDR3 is CASRENRDPNEKLFF. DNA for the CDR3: TGTGCCAGCAGAGAGAACAGGGACCCGAATGAAAAACTGTTTTTT.

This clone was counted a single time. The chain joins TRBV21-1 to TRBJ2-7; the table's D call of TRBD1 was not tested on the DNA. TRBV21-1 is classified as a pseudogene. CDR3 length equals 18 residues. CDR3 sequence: CASSTSQNRGLGHYEQYF. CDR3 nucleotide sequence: TGTGCCAGCAGCACCTCTCAAAACAGGGGGCTTGGTCACTACGAGCAGTACTTC.

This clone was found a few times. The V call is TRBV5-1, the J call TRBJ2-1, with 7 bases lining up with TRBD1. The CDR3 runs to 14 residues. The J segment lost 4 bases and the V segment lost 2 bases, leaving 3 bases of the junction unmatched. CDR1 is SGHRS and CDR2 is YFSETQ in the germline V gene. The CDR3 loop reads CASSFGTDYNEQFF. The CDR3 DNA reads TGCGCCAGCAGCTTTGGGACAGATTACAATGAGCAGTTCTTC.

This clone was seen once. CDR3 residues: CASSQGVLQGETEAFF. CDR3 nucleotide sequence: TGTGCCAGCAGCCAAGGGGTCTTACAGGGGGAAACTGAAGCTTTCTTT. The V call is TRBV11-2, the J call TRBJ1-1; the match to TRBD1 covers 8 bases. CDR3 length: 16 amino acids. The ends lost 5 bases at V and 5 bases at J; junction bases unmatched: 13. Germline CDR1 reads SGHAT; CDR2 reads FQNNGV.

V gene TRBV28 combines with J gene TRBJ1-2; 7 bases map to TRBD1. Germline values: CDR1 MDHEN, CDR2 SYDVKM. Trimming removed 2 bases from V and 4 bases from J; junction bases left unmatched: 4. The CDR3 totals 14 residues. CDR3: CASSLPTGSYGYTF. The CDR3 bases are TGTGCCAGCAGTTTACCGACAGGGTCCTATGGCTACACCTTC.

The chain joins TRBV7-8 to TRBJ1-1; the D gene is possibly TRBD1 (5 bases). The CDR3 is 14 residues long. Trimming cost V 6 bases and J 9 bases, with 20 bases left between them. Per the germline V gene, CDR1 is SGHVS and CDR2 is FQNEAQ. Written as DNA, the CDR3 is TGTGCCAGCAGTGAAGCAGGGTCGAAGCGCCAAGCTTTCTTT. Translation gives CASSEAGSKRQAFF.

CDR3 region: CASSEIVASGGKAATDTQYF. The CDR3 nucleotides read TGTGCCAGCAGTGAAATTGTCGCTAGCGGGGGGAAGGCGGCAACAGATACGCAGTATTTT. V is TRBV2 and J is TRBJ2-3; 11 bases fit TRBD2. Germline values: CDR1 SNHLY, CDR2 FYNNEI. Germline trimming cut 2 bases from V and 3 bases from J; bases unmatched to any gene: 16. The CDR3 has 20 amino acids.

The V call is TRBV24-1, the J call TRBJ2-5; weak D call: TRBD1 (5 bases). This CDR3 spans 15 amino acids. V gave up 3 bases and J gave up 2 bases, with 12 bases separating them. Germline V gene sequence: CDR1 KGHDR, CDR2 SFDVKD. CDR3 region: CATSDTGRYQETQYF. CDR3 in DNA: TGTGCCACCAGTGATACAGGCAGGTATCAAGAGACCCAGTACTTC.

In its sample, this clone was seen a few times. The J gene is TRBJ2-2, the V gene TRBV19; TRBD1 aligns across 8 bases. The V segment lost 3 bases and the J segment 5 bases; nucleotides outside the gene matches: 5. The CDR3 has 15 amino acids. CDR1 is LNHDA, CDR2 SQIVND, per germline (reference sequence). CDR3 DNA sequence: TGTGCCAGTAGTATTAGCCAGGGGGCTACCGGGGAGCTGTTTTTT. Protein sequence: CASSISQGATGELFF.

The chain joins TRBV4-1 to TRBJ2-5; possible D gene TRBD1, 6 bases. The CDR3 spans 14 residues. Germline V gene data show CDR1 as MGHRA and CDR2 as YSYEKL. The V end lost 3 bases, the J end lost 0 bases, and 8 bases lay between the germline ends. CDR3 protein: CASSQDRDQETQYF. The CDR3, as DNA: TGCGCCAGCAGCCAGGACAGAGACCAAGAGACCCAGTACTTC.

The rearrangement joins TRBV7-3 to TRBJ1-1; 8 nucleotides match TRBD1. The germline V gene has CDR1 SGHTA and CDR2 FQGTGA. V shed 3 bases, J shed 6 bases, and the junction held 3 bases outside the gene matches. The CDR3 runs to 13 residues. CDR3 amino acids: CASSFGQGAEAFF. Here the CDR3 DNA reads TGTGCCAGCAGCTTCGGACAGGGCGCTGAAGCTTTCTTT.

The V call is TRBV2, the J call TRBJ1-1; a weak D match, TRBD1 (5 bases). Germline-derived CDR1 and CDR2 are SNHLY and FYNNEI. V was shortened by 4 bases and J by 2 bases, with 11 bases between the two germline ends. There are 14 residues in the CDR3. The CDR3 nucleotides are TGTGCCAGCAGTGCCTTTACAGGAAACACTGAAGCTTTCTTT. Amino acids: CASSAFTGNTEAFF.

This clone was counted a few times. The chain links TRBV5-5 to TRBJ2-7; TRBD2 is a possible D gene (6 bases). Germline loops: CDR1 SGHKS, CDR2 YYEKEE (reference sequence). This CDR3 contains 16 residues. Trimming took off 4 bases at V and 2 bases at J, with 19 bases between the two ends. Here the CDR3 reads CASSQMPRGGPYEQYF. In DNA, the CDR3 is TGTGCCAGCAGCCAGATGCCCCGGGGAGGCCCCTACGAGCAGTACTTC.

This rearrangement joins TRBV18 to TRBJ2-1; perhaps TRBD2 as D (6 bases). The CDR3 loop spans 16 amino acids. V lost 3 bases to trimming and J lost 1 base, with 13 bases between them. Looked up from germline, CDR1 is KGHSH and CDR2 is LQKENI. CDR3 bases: TGTGCCAGCTCACCTAGTGGGGGGACGTCCTACAATGAGCAGTTCTTC. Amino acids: CASSPSGGTSYNEQFF.

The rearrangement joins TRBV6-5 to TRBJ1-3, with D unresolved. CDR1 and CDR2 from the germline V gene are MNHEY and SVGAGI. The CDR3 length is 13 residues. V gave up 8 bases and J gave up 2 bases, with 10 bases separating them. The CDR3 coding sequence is TGTGCCAGCCTGAGGGAAACTGGAAACACCATATATTTT. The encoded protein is CASLRETGNTIYF.

This CDR3 reads CASSLLRENTEAFF. CDR3 coding DNA: TGCGCCAGCAGCCTGCTCAGGGAGAACACTGAAGCTTTCTTT. The gene calls are TRBV5-1 and TRBJ1-1; D is possibly TRBD1 (5 bases). Trimming took 4 bases from V and 1 from J, leaving 11 bases between them. In germline, CDR1 is SGHRS, CDR2 YFSETQ. The CDR3 is 14 residues long.

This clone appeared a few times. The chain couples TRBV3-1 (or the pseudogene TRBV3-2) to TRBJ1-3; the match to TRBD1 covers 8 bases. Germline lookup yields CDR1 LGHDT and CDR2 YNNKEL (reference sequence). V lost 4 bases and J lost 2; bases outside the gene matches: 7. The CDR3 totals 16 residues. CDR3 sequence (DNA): TGTGCCAGCAGCCTCATCAGGGGGCCGACTGGAAACACCATATATTTT. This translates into CASSLIRGPTGNTIYF.

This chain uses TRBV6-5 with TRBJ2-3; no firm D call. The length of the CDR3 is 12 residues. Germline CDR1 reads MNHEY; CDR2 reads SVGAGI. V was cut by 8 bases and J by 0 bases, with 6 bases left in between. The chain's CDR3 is CASRSSTDTQYF. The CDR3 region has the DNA TGTGCCAGCCGGAGTAGCACAGATACGCAGTATTTT.

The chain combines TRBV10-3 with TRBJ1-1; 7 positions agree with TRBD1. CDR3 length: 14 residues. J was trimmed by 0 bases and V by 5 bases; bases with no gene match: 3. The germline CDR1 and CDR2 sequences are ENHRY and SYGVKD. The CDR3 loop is CAISPQGLNTEAFF. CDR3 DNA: TGTGCCATCAGTCCACAGGGGTTGAACACTGAAGCTTTCTTT.

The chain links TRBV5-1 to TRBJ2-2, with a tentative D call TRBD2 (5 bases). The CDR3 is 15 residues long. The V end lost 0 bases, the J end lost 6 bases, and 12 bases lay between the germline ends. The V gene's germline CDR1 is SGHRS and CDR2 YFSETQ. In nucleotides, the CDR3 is TGCGCCAGCAGCTTGGGCACGGCGGGTCCCGGGGAGCTGTTTTTT. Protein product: CASSLGTAGPGELFF.

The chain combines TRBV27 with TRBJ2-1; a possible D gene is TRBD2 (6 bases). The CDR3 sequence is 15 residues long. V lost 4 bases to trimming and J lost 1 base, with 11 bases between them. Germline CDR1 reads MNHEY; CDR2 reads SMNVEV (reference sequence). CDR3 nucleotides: TGTGCCAGCAGTTCCGGGACTGGTTCCTACAATGAGCAGTTCTTC. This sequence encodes CASSSGTGSYNEQFF.

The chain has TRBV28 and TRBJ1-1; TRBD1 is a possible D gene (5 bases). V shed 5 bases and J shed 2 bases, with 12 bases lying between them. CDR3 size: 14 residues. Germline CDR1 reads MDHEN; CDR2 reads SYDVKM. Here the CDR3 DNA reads TGTGCCAGCAGTAGGGGCAGACCTAACACTGAAGCTTTCTTT. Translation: CASSRGRPNTEAFF.